Shown below are 28 T cell receptor beta chains from a single sample sequenced in a study of OX40 agonist ivuxolimab in advanced cancers. The table came from immunoSEQ multiplex PCR; TCRdb's copy has only in-frame clones and leaves some out. The sample contains roughly 8,600 clones, around 91% of which appear only once. The sequenced sample was CD4+ or CD8+ T cells sorted from blood, obtained in a trial of the OX40 agonist ivuxolimab. These receptors were collected from an adult with an advanced solid tumor such as melanoma, head and neck, liver or kidney cancer.

J is TRBJ2-5 and V is TRBV7-6; possibly TRBD1 or TRBD2 for D (5 bases each). The CDR3 is made up of 16 amino acids. Trimming removed 1 base at V and 6 bases at J, with 18 bases between. Germline lookup yields CDR1 SGHVS and CDR2 FNYEAQ. Here the CDR3 DNA reads TGTGCCAGCAGCTTAGAAGGGACCCTCTTTCGAAAGACCCAGTACTTC. Translating it yields CASSLEGTLFRKTQYF.

The rearrangement joins TRBV6-5 to TRBJ1-2; D call uncertain. The V end lost 8 bases, the J end lost 2 bases, and 12 bases lay between the germline ends. CDR3 length: 13 residues. In germline, CDR1 is MNHEY, CDR2 SVGAGI. CDR3 residues: CASRPDGNYGYTF. The CDR3 DNA reads as TGTGCCAGCCGACCGGACGGGAACTATGGCTACACCTTC.

The table lists this clone with a count of one. This chain joins TRBV5-5 and TRBJ1-5; possible D gene TRBD1, 5 bases. CDR3 length: 14 amino acids. Germline-derived CDR1 and CDR2 are SGHKS and YYEKEE (reference sequence). With 2 bases removed from V and 7 bases from J, the gap between germline ends came to 13 bases. As DNA, the CDR3 is TGTGCCAGCAGCTTTGGGGGGTATCTGCAGCCCCAGCATTTT. This translates into CASSFGGYLQPQHF.

V and J are TRBV27 and TRBJ1-2; the match to TRBD1 covers 10 bases. Germline-derived CDR1 and CDR2 are MNHEY and SMNVEV (reference sequence). V dropped 5 bases and J dropped 4; count of bases not matched to a gene: 7. There are 15 residues in the CDR3. CDR3 DNA: TGTGCCAGCAGTCCGGGGGACAGGGGACGCTATGGCTACACCTTC. Protein: CASSPGDRGRYGYTF.

This clone was picked up a small number of times. The chain links TRBV27 to TRBJ2-7, with D tentatively TRBD1 or TRBD2 (6 bases each). Germline CDR1 reads MNHEY; CDR2 reads SMNVEV (reference sequence). The CDR3 covers 15 residues. V gave up 3 bases and J gave up 1 base, with 13 bases separating them. The CDR3 DNA is TGTGCCAGCAGTTTGGAGGGCAGGGGTTCCTACGAGCAGTACTTC. Translating gives CASSLEGRGSYEQYF.

V usage is TRBV27 and J usage is TRBJ2-1, with a possible D match to TRBD1 (5 bases). Germline CDR1 MNHEY, CDR2 SMNVEV (reference sequence). This CDR3 is built from 14 residues. V was clipped by 5 bases and J by 2 bases, with 10 bases between them. CDR3 DNA: TGTGCCAGCAGTCCCCGACAGACCTACAATGAGCAGTTCTTC. As protein: CASSPRQTYNEQFF.

The rearrangement joins TRBV5-1 to TRBJ2-2; D is possibly TRBD1 (6 bases). Germline V gene data show CDR1 as SGHRS and CDR2 as YFSETQ. The germline V and J ends were trimmed by 1 base and 6 bases, with 10 bases remaining between them. The CDR3 has 14 residues. The CDR3 coding sequence is TGCGCCAGCAGCTTGTCCTCAGGGGCCGGGGAGCTGTTTTTT. Its protein is CASSLSSGAGELFF.

J is TRBJ2-1 and V is TRBV5-8, with 9 bases that match TRBD2. The CDR3 totals 17 residues. V trimming: 2 bases; J trimming: 7 bases; junction bases outside the gene matches: 13. Germline lookup yields CDR1 SGHTS and CDR2 YDEGEE. The CDR3 region is CASSLLLGLAGQNEQFF. CDR3 coding DNA: TGTGCCAGCAGCTTACTGCTTGGGCTAGCGGGACAAAATGAGCAGTTCTTC.

The chain carries TRBV27 and TRBJ2-7; D perhaps matches TRBD2 (5 bases). The CDR3 loop spans 13 amino acids. Trimming cost V 5 bases and J 5 bases, with 13 bases left between them. CDR1 is MNHEY and CDR2 is SMNVEV in the germline V gene (reference sequence). The CDR3 spells CASSLRGWDEQYF. CDR3 in DNA: TGTGCCAGCAGTCTCCGAGGGTGGGACGAGCAGTACTTC.

The rearrangement joins TRBV7-8 to TRBJ1-4, with a tentative D call TRBD1 (6 bases). CDR1 is SGHVS and CDR2 is FQNEAQ in the germline V gene. The CDR3 runs to 15 residues. With 3 bases removed from V and 4 bases from J, the gap between germline ends came to 12 bases. CDR3 loop: CASSFGGADNEKLFF. CDR3 coding DNA: TGTGCCAGCAGCTTCGGGGGCGCAGATAATGAAAAACTGTTTTTT.

V and J are TRBV30 and TRBJ1-2; 8 bases are a match to TRBD1. The germline V gene has CDR1 GTSNPN and CDR2 SVGIG (reference sequence). The junction had 6 bases not matched to a gene; V was cut back by 5 bases and J by 4 bases. The length of the CDR3 is 13 residues. Written as DNA, the CDR3 is TGTGCCTGGGCCCGGGACAGGCCCTATGGCTACACCTTC. This gives the protein CAWARDRPYGYTF. Full variable domain (rest looked up from reference TRBV30 and TRBJ1-2): SQTIHQWPATLVQPVGSPLSLECTVEGTSNPNLYWYRQAAGRGLQLLFYSVGIGQISSEVPQNLSASRPQDRQFILSSKKLLLSDSGFYLCAWARDRPYGYTFGSGTRLTVV.

This clone came up a few times. The rearrangement joins TRBV15 to TRBJ1-1; the D is unclear. Trimming removed 5 bases at V and 0 bases at J, with 1 base between. CDR1 LNHNV and CDR2 YYDKDF come from the germline V gene (reference sequence). The CDR3 consists of 11 residues. Here the CDR3 reads CATSLNTEAFF. In DNA, the CDR3 is TGTGCCACCAGCTTGAACACTGAAGCTTTCTTT.

This clone was seen more than once but under ten times. The chain combines TRBV27 with TRBJ2-1, with D possibly TRBD2 on 6 matching bases. The CDR3 sequence is 17 residues long. V was trimmed by 4 bases and J by 3 bases, leaving 19 bases between them. Per germline, CDR1 MNHEY and CDR2 SMNVEV (reference sequence). Here the CDR3 DNA reads TGTGCCAGCAGTTCCTGGACTAACAGCCTAGTCTACAATGAGCAGTTCTTC. Residues: CASSSWTNSLVYNEQFF.

The CDR3 region has the DNA TGTGCCTGCCTCGGAGGTAGCGGTGGGGTTGGCGAGCAGTACTTC. Its protein is CACLGGSGGVGEQYF. V and J are TRBV7-9 and TRBJ2-7; D is possibly TRBD2 (6 bases). The CDR3 spans 15 residues. Trimming shortened V by 11 bases and J by 6 bases, and 26 bases separated the two germline ends. Germline assignment: CDR1 SEHNR and CDR2 FQNEAQ (reference sequence).

This chain links TRBV5-1 with TRBJ2-7; a possible D gene is TRBD1 (6 bases). The V gene's germline CDR1 is SGHRS and CDR2 YFSETQ. V was pared by 4 bases and J by 3 bases, with 14 bases between. The CDR3 runs 14 residues. The DNA for the CDR3 is TGCGCCAGCAGCCTATCCGGGACATTCTACGAGCAGTACTTC. This encodes CASSLSGTFYEQYF. The full variable domain, in which reference TRBV5-1 and TRBJ2-7 provide the parts outside the CDR3, is KAGVTQTPRYLIKTRGQQVTLSCSPISGHRSVSWYQQTPGQGLQFLFEYFSETQRNKGNFPGRFSGRQFSNSRSEMNVSTLELGDSALYLCASSLSGTFYEQYFGPGTRLTVT.

V and J are TRBV4-1 and TRBJ2-7; 10 bases match TRBD2. The CDR3 has 17 amino acids. Germline CDR1 is MGHRA and CDR2 is YSYEKL. V dropped 2 bases and J dropped 4; count of bases not matched to a gene: 11. CDR3 protein: CASSQLAGVVGSYEQYF. In DNA, the CDR3 is TGCGCCAGCAGCCAACTAGCGGGAGTAGTCGGGTCGTACGAGCAGTACTTC.

A single count supports this clone. This CDR3 is CASTPRVGAEAFF. For the CDR3, the DNA is TGTGCCAGTACCCCACGGGTGGGGGCTGAAGCTTTCTTT. The rearrangement uses TRBV19 and TRBJ1-1, with D possibly being TRBD1 (5 bases). Germline CDR1 is LNHDA and CDR2 is SQIVND (reference sequence). This CDR3 comprises 13 residues. The V end lost 7 bases, the J end lost 6 bases, and 15 bases lay between the germline ends. Full variable domain (rest looked up from reference TRBV19 and TRBJ1-1): DGGITQSPKYLFRKEGQNVTLSCEQNLNHDAMYWYRQDPGQGLRLIYYSQIVNDFQKGDIAEGYSVSREKKESFPLTVTSAQKNPTAFYLCASTPRVGAEAFFGQGTRLTVV.

CDR3 coding DNA: TGCGCCAGCAGCCCCCCGGGACTAGCGGGAGTCGCCGGGGAGCTGTTTTTT. It is translated as CASSPPGLAGVAGELFF. This chain connects TRBV5-1 to TRBJ2-2; 14 bases are a match to TRBD2. This CDR3 spans 17 amino acids. V lost 4 bases to trimming and J lost 6 bases; unmatched junction nucleotides: 8. Per germline, CDR1 SGHRS and CDR2 YFSETQ.

The rearrangement links TRBV4-2 to TRBJ1-3; D unresolved. Germline assignment: CDR1 LGHNA and CDR2 YNFKEQ. With 0 bases removed from V and 4 bases from J, the gap between germline ends came to 13 bases. The CDR3 loop spans 16 amino acids. DNA for the CDR3: TGTGCCAGCAGCCAAGATTTTAGTGCCGACGGAAACACCATATATTTT. It is translated as CASSQDFSADGNTIYF.

The chain carries TRBV29-1 and TRBJ2-1, with 7 bases aligning to TRBD2. V was pared by 7 bases and J by 4 bases, with 10 bases of the junction left unmatched. This CDR3 spans 14 amino acids. The V gene's germline CDR1 is SQVTM and CDR2 ANQGSEA. This CDR3 is CSEMGGSNYNEQFF. The CDR3 nucleotides are TGCAGCGAAATGGGCGGGAGCAATTACAATGAGCAGTTCTTC.

The chain employs TRBV14 and TRBJ2-3; D gene unclear. The CDR3 runs to 12 residues. V was shortened by 4 bases and J by 1 base, with 3 bases between the two germline ends. Looked up from germline, CDR1 is SGHDN and CDR2 is FVKESK. The CDR3 sequence: CASSRGTDTQYF. CDR3 sequence (DNA): TGTGCCAGCAGCCGGGGCACAGATACGCAGTATTTT.

The chain recombines TRBV18 with TRBJ1-3; TRBD1 might be the D (6 bases). The CDR3 has 20 residues. Germline V gives CDR1 KGHSH, CDR2 LQKENI. Trimming shortened V by 1 base and J by 0 bases, and 22 bases separated the two germline ends. The CDR3 region has the DNA TGTGCCAGCTCACCACGGCAGCAGGGTTGGGGACAAAGCTCTGGAAACACCATATATTTT. Residues: CASSPRQQGWGQSSGNTIYF. Combining the CDR3 with reference TRBV18 and TRBJ1-3 gives the whole variable domain NAGVMQNPRHLVRRRGQEARLRCSPMKGHSHVYWYRQLPEEGLKFMVYLQKENIIDESGMPKERFSAEFPKEGPSILRIQQVVRGDSAAYFCASSPRQQGWGQSSGNTIYFGEGSWLTVV.

J is TRBJ2-7 and V is TRBV27; D call uncertain. Between the trimmed V and J ends, which lost 4 bases and 3 bases, there was a span of 4 bases. Germline CDR1 and CDR2: MNHEY and SMNVEV (reference sequence). The CDR3 spans 11 residues. The CDR3 loop reads CASSSYYEQYV. The CDR3 bases are TGTGCCAGCAGTTCCTACTACGAGCAGTACGTC.

The table lists this clone with a count of one. This chain joins TRBV5-1 and TRBJ2-5; 7 positions agree with TRBD1. Trimming took 0 bases from V and 3 from J; bases not matched to a gene: 2. Germline V gene sequence: CDR1 SGHRS, CDR2 YFSETQ. The CDR3 sequence is 14 residues long. The CDR3 region is CASSLGGTEETQYF. CDR3 in DNA: TGCGCCAGCAGCTTGGGGGGGACAGAAGAGACCCAGTACTTC.

V gene TRBV7-2 combines with J gene TRBJ1-1; no reliable D call. V was cut by 2 bases and J by 0 bases, with 4 bases left in between. Germline loops: CDR1 SGHTA, CDR2 FQGNSA. The CDR3 runs 13 residues. CDR3 residues: CASSLQLNTEAFF. CDR3 DNA sequence: TGTGCCAGCAGCTTACAATTGAACACTGAAGCTTTCTTT.

This chain uses TRBV13 with TRBJ1-1; D unclear. This CDR3 is built from 13 residues. Germline V gene data show CDR1 as PRHDT and CDR2 as FYEKMQ (reference sequence). Between the trimmed V and J ends, which lost 6 bases and 6 bases, there was a span of 14 bases. CDR3 sequence (DNA): TGTGCCAGCAGTGAATCGGGGTTCGCTGAAGCTTTCTTT. This encodes CASSESGFAEAFF.

The genes are TRBV15 and TRBJ2-1; the D is unclear. The CDR3 runs to 11 residues. V gave up 6 bases and J gave up 5 bases, with 5 bases separating them. From germline, CDR1 is LNHNV and CDR2 YYDKDF (reference sequence). Here the CDR3 reads CATRDHNEQFF. DNA of the CDR3: TGTGCCACCAGGGATCACAATGAGCAGTTCTTC.

The chain is built from TRBV7-9 and TRBJ1-1, with 11 nucleotides matching TRBD1. V lost 3 bases and J lost 4; bases outside the gene matches: 10. The CDR3 has 17 residues. The germline V gene has CDR1 SEHNR and CDR2 FQNEAQ (reference sequence). CDR3 DNA sequence: TGTGCCAGCAGCTTGAAGGACAGGGGGCTGGTTGGCACTGAAGCTTTCTTT. This encodes CASSLKDRGLVGTEAFF.